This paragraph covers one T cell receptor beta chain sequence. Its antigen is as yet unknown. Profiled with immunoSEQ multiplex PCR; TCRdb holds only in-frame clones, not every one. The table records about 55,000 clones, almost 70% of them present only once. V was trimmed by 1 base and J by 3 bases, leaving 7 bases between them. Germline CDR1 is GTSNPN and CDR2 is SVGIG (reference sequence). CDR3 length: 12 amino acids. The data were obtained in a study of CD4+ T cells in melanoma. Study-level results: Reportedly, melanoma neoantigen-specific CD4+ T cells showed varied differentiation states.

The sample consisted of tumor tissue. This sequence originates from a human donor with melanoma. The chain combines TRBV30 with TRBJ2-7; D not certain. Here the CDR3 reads CAWSEVVYEQYF. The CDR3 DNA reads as TGTGCCTGGAGTGAAGTTGTCTACGAGCAGTACTTC. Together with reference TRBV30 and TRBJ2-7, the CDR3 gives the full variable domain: SQTIHQWPATLVQPVGSPLSLECTVEGTSNPNLYWYRQAAGRGLQLLFYSVGIGQISSEVPQNLSASRPQDRQFILSSKKLLLSDSGFYLCAWSEVVYEQYFGPGTRLTVT.